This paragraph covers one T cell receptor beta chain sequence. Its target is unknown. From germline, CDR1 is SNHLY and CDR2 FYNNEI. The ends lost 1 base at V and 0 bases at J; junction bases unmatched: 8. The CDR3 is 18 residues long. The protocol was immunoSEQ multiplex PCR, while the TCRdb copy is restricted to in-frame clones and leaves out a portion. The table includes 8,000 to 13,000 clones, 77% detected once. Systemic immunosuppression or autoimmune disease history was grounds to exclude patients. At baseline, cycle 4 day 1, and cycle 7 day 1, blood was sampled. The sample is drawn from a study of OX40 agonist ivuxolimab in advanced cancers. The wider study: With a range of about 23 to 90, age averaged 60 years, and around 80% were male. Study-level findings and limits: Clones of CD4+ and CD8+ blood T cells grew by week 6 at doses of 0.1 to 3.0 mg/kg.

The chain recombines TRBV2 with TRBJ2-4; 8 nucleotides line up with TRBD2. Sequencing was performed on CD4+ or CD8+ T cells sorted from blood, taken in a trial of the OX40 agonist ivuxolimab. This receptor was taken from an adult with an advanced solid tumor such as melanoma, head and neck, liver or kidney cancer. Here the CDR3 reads CASSEGSGVSLAKNIQYF. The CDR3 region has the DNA TGTGCCAGCAGTGAAGGTAGCGGGGTTTCCCTAGCCAAAAACATTCAGTACTTC. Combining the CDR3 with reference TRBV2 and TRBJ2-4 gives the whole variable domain EPEVTQTPSHQVTQMGQEVILRCVPISNHLYFYWYRQILGQKVEFLVSFYNNEISEKSEIFDDQFSVERPDGSNFTLKIRSTKLEDSAMYFCASSEGSGVSLAKNIQYFGAGTRLSVL.